This TCR beta chain was observed in a study of CD8 T cells in acute hepatitis C reinfection. Study outcomes and limitations: TRBV04 and TRBV06 were preferentially used in all groups, not explained by naive pool overrepresentation.

Described time point: naive CD8 control sorted from an acute-time-point sample. A remark on this clone: Its antigen is undetermined.

This CDR3 is 15 amino acids long. Germline V gene lookup returns CDR1 MNHEY and CDR2 SVGAGI. V lost 6 bases to trimming and J lost 6 bases; unmatched junction nucleotides: 3. Using immunoSEQ multiplex PCR, the repertoire was profiled, and TCRdb retains in-frame clones only, with some absent. Of 30,000 to 40,000 clones listed, 85% to 90% are singletons. The chain is built from TRBV6-5 and TRBJ2-2, with TRBD2 identical over 14 bases. The sequenced sample was naive CD8+ T cells from PBMCs. This receptor was obtained from a man under 40 with chronic hepatitis C. The CDR3 DNA sequence: TGTGCCAGCAGCCCGGGACTAGCGGGAGCCGGGGAGCTGTTTTTT. Its translation: CASSPGLAGAGELFF.